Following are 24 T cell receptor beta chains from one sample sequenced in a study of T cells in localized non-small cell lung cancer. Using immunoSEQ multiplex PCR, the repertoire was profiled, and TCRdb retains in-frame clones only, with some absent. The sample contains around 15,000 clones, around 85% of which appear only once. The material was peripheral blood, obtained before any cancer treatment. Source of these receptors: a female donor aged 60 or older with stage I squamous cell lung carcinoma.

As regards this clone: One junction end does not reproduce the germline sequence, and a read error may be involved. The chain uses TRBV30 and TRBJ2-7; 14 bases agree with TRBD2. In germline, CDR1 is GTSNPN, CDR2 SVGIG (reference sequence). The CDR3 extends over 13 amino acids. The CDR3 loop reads CAWSVLPTSGRAF. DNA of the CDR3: TGTGCCTGGAGTGTACTCCCGACTAGCGGGAGGGCCTTC.

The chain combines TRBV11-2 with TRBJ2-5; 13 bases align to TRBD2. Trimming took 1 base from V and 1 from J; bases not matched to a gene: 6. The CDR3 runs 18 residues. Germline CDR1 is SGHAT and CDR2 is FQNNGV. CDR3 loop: CASSLVGLAGALQETQYF. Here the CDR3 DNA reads TGTGCCAGCAGCTTAGTAGGACTAGCGGGGGCCCTCCAAGAGACCCAGTACTTC.

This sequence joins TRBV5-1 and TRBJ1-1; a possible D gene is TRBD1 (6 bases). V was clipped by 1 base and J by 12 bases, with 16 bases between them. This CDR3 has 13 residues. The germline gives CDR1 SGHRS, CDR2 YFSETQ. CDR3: CASSLNLQGGSFF. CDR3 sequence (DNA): TGCGCCAGCAGCTTGAATCTACAGGGTGGGTCTTTCTTT.

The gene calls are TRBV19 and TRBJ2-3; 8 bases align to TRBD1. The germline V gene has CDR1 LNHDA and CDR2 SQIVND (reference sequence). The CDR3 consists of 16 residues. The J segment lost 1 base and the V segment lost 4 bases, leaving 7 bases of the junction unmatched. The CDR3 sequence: CASSTHLTGGTDTQYF. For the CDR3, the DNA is TGTGCCAGTAGTACCCACCTGACAGGGGGCACAGATACGCAGTATTTT.

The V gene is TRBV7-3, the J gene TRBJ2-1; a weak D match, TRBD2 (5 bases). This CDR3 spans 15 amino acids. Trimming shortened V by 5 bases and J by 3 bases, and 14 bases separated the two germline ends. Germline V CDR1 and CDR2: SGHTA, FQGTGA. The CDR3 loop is CASSPRPAGYNEQFF. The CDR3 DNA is TGTGCCAGCAGCCCAAGGCCGGCGGGCTACAATGAGCAGTTCTTC. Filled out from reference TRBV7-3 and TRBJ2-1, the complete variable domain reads GAGVSQTPSNKVTEKGKYVELRCDPISGHTALYWYRQSLGQGPEFLIYFQGTGAADDSGLPNDRFFAVRPEGSVSTLKIQRTERGDSAVYLCASSPRPAGYNEQFFGPGTRLTVL.

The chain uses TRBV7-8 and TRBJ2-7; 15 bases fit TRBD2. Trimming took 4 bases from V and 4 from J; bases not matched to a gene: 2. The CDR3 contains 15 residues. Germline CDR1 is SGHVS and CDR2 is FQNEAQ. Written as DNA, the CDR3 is TGTGCCAGCAGCTACGGGACTAGCGGGAGGTACGAGCAGTACTTC. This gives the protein CASSYGTSGRYEQYF.

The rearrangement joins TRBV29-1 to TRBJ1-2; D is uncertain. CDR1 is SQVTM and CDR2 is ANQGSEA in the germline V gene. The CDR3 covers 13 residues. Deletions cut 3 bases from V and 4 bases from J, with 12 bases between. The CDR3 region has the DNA TGCAGCGTTGACGACCAGGACGGCTATGGCTACACCTTC. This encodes CSVDDQDGYGYTF.

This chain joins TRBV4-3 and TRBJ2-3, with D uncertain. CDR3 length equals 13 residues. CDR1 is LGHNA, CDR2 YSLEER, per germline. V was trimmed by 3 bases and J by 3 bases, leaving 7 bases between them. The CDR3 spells CASSQIVTDTQYF. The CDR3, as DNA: TGCGCCAGCAGCCAGATAGTTACAGATACGCAGTATTTT.

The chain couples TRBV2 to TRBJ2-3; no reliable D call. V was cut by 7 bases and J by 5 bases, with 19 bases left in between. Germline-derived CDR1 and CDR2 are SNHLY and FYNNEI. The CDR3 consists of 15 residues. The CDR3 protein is CASTEQERVRDTQYF. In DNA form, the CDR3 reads TGTGCCAGCACCGAACAAGAAAGGGTGAGAGATACGCAGTATTTT. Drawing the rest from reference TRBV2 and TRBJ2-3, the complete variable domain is EPEVTQTPSHQVTQMGQEVILRCVPISNHLYFYWYRQILGQKVEFLVSFYNNEISEKSEIFDDQFSVERPDGSNFTLKIRSTKLEDSAMYFCASTEQERVRDTQYFGPGTRLTVL.

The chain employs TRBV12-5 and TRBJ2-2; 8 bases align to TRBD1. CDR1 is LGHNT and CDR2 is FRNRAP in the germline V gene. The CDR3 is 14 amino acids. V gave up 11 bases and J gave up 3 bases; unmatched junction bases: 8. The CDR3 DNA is TGTGCTGATTCGCCGACAGGGGACACCGGGGAGCTGTTTTTT. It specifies CADSPTGDTGELFF.

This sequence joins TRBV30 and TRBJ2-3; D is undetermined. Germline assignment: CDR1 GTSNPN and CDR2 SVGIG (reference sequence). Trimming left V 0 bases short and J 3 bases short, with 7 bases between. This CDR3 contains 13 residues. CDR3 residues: CAWSVGLTDTQYF. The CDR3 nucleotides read TGTGCCTGGAGTGTAGGGCTAACAGATACGCAGTATTTT.

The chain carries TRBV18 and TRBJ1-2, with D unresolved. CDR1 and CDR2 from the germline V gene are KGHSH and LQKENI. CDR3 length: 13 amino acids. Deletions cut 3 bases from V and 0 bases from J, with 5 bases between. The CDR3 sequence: CASSPGPNYGYTF. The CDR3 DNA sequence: TGTGCCAGCTCACCGGGCCCTAACTATGGCTACACCTTC.

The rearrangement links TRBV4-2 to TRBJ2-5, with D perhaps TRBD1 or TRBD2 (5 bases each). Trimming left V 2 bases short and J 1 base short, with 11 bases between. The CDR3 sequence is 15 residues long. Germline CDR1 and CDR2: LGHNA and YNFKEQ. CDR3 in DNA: TGTGCCAGCAGCCAATTAGCGCAGGGCCAAGAGACCCAGTACTTC. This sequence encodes CASSQLAQGQETQYF.

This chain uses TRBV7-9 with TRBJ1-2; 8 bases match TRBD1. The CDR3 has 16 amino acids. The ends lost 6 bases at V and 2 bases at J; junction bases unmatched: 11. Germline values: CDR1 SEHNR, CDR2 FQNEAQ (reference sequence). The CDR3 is CASSSYPGQVNYGYTF. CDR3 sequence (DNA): TGTGCCAGCAGTTCCTATCCGGGACAGGTAAACTATGGCTACACCTTC.

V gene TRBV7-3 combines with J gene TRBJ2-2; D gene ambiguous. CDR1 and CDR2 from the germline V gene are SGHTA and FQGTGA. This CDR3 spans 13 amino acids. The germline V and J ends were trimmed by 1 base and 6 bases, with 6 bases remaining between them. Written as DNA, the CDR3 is TGTGCCAGCAGCTTAAATTTAGCCGGGGAGCTGTTTTTT. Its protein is CASSLNLAGELFF.

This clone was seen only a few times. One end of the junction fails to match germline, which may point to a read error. CDR3 sequence (DNA): TGCGCCAGCAGCCAAGAGGACAGGACAGGGAAACACTTC. Amino acids: CASSQEDRTGKHF. V is TRBV4-1 and J is TRBJ2-7; TRBD1 agrees at 8 bases. The length of the CDR3 is 13 residues. The germline CDR1 and CDR2 sequences are MGHRA and YSYEKL.

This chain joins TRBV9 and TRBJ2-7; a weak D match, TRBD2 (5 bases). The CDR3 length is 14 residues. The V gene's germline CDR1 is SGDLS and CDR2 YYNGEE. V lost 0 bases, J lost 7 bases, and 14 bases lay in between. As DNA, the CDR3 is TGTGCCAGCAGCGTAGGAGGCAGGACTGATGAGCAGTACTTC. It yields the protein CASSVGGRTDEQYF. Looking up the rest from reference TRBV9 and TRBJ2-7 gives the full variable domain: DSGVTQTPKHLITATGQRVTLRCSPRSGDLSVYWYQQSLDQGLQFLIQYYNGEERAKGNILERFSAQQFPDLHSELNLSSLELGDSALYFCASSVGGRTDEQYFGPGTRLTVT.

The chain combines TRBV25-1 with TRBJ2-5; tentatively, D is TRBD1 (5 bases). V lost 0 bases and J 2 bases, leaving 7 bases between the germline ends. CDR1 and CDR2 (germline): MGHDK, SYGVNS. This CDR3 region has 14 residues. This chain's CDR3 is CASSEYRDQETQYF. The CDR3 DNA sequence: TGTGCCAGCAGTGAATACAGGGATCAAGAGACCCAGTACTTC.

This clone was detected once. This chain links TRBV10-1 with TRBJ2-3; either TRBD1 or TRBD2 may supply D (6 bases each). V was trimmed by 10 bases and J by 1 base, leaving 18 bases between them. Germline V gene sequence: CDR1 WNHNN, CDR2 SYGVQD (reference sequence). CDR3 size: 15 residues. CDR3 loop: CATTSGAGGTDTQYF. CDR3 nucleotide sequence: TGCGCCACCACGTCGGGGGCAGGAGGCACAGATACGCAGTATTTT.

The CDR3 DNA sequence: TGTGCCAGCAGCTTGGGACCTAGCTCCAGACGAGGGCAGTATTTT. Its translation: CASSLGPSSRRGQYF. This rearrangement joins TRBV5-4 to TRBJ2-3, with D tentatively TRBD2 (5 bases). Germline values: CDR1 SGHNT, CDR2 YYREEE (reference sequence). Trimming cost V 0 bases and J 11 bases, with 19 bases left between them. This CDR3 comprises 15 residues. The whole variable domain, remainder taken from reference TRBV5-4 and TRBJ2-3, is ETGVTQSPTHLIKTRGQQVTLRCSSQSGHNTVSWYQQALGQGPQFIFQYYREEENGRGNFPPRFSGLQFPNYSSELNVNALELDDSALYLCASSLGPSSRRGQYFGPGTRLTVL.

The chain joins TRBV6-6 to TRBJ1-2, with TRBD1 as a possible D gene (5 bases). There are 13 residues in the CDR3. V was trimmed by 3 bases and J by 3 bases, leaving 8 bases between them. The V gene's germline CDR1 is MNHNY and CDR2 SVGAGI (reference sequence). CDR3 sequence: CASSYGGDYGYTF. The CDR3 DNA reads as TGTGCCAGCAGTTATGGGGGGGACTATGGCTACACCTTC.

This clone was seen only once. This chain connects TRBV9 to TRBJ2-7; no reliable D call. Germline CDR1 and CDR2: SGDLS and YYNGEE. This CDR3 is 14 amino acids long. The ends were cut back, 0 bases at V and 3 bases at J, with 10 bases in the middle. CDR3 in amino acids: CASSVGPRDYEQYF. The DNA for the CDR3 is TGTGCCAGCAGCGTAGGGCCTAGGGACTACGAGCAGTACTTC.

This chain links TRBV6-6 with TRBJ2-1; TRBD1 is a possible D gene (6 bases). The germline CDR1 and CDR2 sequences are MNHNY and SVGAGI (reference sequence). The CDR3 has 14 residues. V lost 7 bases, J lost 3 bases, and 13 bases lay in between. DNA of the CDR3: TGTGCCAGCAATCGACCAGGGGACTACAATGAGCAGTTCTTC. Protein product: CASNRPGDYNEQFF.

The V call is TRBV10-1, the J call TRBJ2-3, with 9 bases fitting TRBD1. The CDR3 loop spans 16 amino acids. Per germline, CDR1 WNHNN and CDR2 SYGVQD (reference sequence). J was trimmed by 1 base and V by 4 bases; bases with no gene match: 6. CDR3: CASSALDRGGTDTQYF. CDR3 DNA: TGCGCCAGCAGTGCCTTGGACAGGGGAGGCACAGATACGCAGTATTTT.